The TCR beta chain under discussion was sequenced for a study of shared T cell receptors in the human thymus. This table comes from immunoSEQ multiplex PCR, and its TCRdb copy is limited to in-frame clones, with some not included. The data contain approximately 580,000 clones, more than 75% of them singletons. J was trimmed by 4 bases and V by 7 bases; bases with no gene match: 7. The CDR3 has 15 amino acids. From germline, CDR1 is MGHDK and CDR2 SYGVNS. The same data also contributed to another study, on human thymus T cells. This second report adds: Finnish infants who were healthy and having corrective surgery for congenital heart defects made up the donors. The thymus tissue came from resections taken during corrective heart surgery. Reports from related research described highly overlapping thymic repertoires among unrelated individuals.

Sequencing was performed on thymocytes. This clonotype was sampled from a boy in the first two years of life with a congenital heart defect. The rearrangement links TRBV25-1 to TRBJ2-1, with 10 bases aligning to TRBD2. This CDR3 is CASNQREGSYNEQFF. CDR3 nucleotide sequence: TGTGCCAGCAACCAGCGGGAGGGAAGTTACAATGAGCAGTTCTTC.